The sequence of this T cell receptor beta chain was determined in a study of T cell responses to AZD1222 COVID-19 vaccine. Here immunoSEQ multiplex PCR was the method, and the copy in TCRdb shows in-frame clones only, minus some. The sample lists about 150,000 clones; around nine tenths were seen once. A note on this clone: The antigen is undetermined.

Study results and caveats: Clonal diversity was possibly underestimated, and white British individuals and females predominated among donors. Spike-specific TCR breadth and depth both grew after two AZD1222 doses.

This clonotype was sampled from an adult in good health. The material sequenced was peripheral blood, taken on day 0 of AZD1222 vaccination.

The CDR3 coding sequence is TGTGCCAGCAGCCAAATAGGTTACTATGGCTACACCTTC. Protein: CASSQIGYYGYTF. The chain links TRBV14 to TRBJ1-2; D remains unclear. This CDR3 spans 13 amino acids. The V gene's germline CDR1 is SGHDN and CDR2 FVKESK. The V end was cut by 2 bases, the J end by 3 bases, with 7 bases between.